This record concerns one T cell receptor (beta chain) sequence. One end of the junction varies from germline; a read error may be responsible. This specimen belongs to a study of CD8+CD57+ T cells in acquired aplastic anemia. For CDR3 and TCR beta VDJ profiling, genomic DNA was the template used. MiXCR, applied by TCRdb to the reads, yields one record per CDR3 protein. The table has 150,000 to 200,000 distinct CDR3 sequences, approximately 48% seen once. Germline CDR1 is SEHNR and CDR2 is FQNEAQ (reference sequence). The CDR3 loop spans 11 amino acids. Flow cytometry had shown expanded CD8+CD57+ cells in the patients chosen for sequencing. Severe acquired aplastic anemia was present in all patients.

This TCR was recovered from a human donor with aplastic anemia. The rearrangement uses TRBV7-9 and TRBJ1-1; D is uncertain. The sequenced sample was sorted CD4+, CD8+, or CD8+CD57+ T cells (not recorded which) from PBMCs. The CDR3 region has the DNA TGTGCCAGCAGCTTAAACACTGGAGCTTTCTTT. It codes for CASSLNTGAFF. Full variable domain (rest looked up from reference TRBV7-9 and TRBJ1-1): DTGVSQNPRHKITKRGQNVTFRCDPISEHNRLYWYRQTLGQGPEFLTYFQNEAQLEKSRLLSDRFSAERPKGSFSTLEIQRTEQGDSAMYLCASSLNTGAFFGQGTRLTVV.